Listed here is a single T cell receptor (beta chain). Its binding antigen is unknown. No base quality values were provided; no much bigger clone lies one nucleotide off. This entry belongs to a study of identical twins (dated by TCRdb to the mid-2010s). In terms of the full investigation: The study deep-sequenced TCR alpha and beta repertoires from monozygotic twins, unrelated adults of various ages and cord blood to test whether fetal clonotypes persist. Replicate twin experiments were performed at different times using different library preparation protocols to rule out contamination. What the authors observed across the whole study: Compared with coincidental sharing between unrelated individuals, out-of-frame TCR alpha sequences shared between twins had an excess of sequences with low generation probability. In monozygotic twins, recombination models systematically underestimated out-of-frame TCR alpha sharing, but the models matched the sharing seen between unrelated individuals. Zero-insertion analyses could be partly confounded by invariant T cells such as MAIT and iNKT, though diverse VJ usage argued against such confounding for most clonotypes. Because the same donors could not be followed over many years, the conclusions relied on cross-sectional statistical analysis. The excess sharing between twins in beta out-of-frame sequences was weaker because fewer shared sequences reduced the signal-to-noise ratio. Fewer insertions were carried by abundant cord blood beta clonotypes; a weaker similar trend was observed in young adult naive repertoires, while no such trend was observed in memory repertoires.

Preparation of the library involved 5' RACE. TCRdb shows the sequencer as Illumina HiSeq 2000. A universal primer binding site was added through template switching, and the final cDNA carried a unique molecular identifier so that TCR cDNA molecules could be counted accurately. Specific primers in the conserved constant-segment region were used to synthesize first-strand cDNA for TCR alpha and beta chains. To control for contamination, every cDNA library carried two barcodes: a SMART-Mk sample barcode plus Illumina barcodes. TruSeq adapter sequences along with Illumina sample barcodes were introduced in two successive PCR steps. TCR alpha and beta cDNA libraries were sequenced on the Illumina HiSeq platform with custom primers. The published analysis was carried out like this. Unique molecular identifiers were extracted from raw reads with MiGEC, and CDR3 positions were determined with MiXCR. For each individual, recombination models were inferred using an EM algorithm with the repgenHMM and IGoR tools. The analysis of shared clonotypes was done with the tcR package in R, with sharing normalized by the product of cloneset sizes. Out-of-frame nonproductive sequences were analyzed to study raw recombination free of thymic and clonal selection effects. Through fastp at Q25 and MiXCR, TCRdb rebuilt clones from the public reads, retaining in-frame beta chains. Each entry merges the rows of one CDR3 protein and shows their most common DNA and genes. The authors' filters were not applied to this entry. Here the sample has hundreds of thousands of distinct CDR3 sequences; 21% occur a single time. Of the sample, around 4.5% falls within the top ten clones.

Every donor was a healthy Caucasian. Three pairs of female monozygotic twins, all aged roughly 18 to 29 years, were included in the twin cohort. RNA for TCR libraries was isolated from peripheral blood mononuclear cells. V is clipped by 4 bases and J by 6 bases, and the sequence between their germline boundaries is 11 bases long. CDR1 is given as LGHDT and CDR2 as YNNKEL, both from the germline V gene (reference sequence). Reading from cysteine to phenylalanine, the CDR3 counts 13 amino acids. The DNA shown is the 39-base CDR3, in frame from base 1. These data are also associated with another study on T cells expressing NK-cell markers. Per the second study: Under 10 donors provided sorted CD3+CD56+NKG2C+, CD3+CD56+NKG2C- and CD3+CD56-NKG2C+ T-cell subsets, whose TCR beta-chain repertoires were profiled. Of the eight sequenced donors, seven were found to be HCMV-seropositive and one was found to be HCMV-seronegative. In several experiments an anti-gammadeltaTCR antibody was added to restrict sorting to alphabetaTCR-expressing T cells. For about 6 donors, the dominant CD3+CD56+NKG2C+ clonotypes were among the top 10 CD8+ clonotypes and accounted for roughly 1.0-7.5% of CD8+ T cells. Those dominant clonotypes were again the most abundant among CD3+CD56-NKG2C+ cells in a handful of donors, at about 28.3-60.1%. Whether the expanded NKG2C-expressing T cell clones were specific for HCMV antigens remained unclear. The study sequenced eight donors, all healthy volunteers chosen at random: three men and five women. A commercial ELISA kit detecting HCMV-specific IgG in serum was used to determine HCMV serostatus. For a handful of donors, bulk peripheral blood T-cell repertoires were also sequenced from unsorted PBMC. MIGEC was used to demultiplex reads and group reads by UMI, and MiTCR was used to assemble and quantify clonotypes. To exclude erroneous sequences, any TCR cDNA sequence not supported by at least two reads was discarded. The tcR package was used for downstream repertoire analysis, with clonotypes matched between fractions based on CDR3 nucleotide sequence plus V segment. VDJmatch was used to annotate antigen specificity against VDJdb, with one amino acid substitution in CDR3 allowed.

The sequenced material came from PBMCs. The TCR originated in a woman between 18 and 29 years old in good health. The V and J segments used are TRBV3-1 and TRBJ2-3; possibly the D gene is TRBD2, per 6 matching bases. The CDR3 protein sequence reads: CASSRLGRDTQYF. The DNA reads TGTGCCAGCAGCCGACTAGGGAGGGATACGCAGTATTTT.